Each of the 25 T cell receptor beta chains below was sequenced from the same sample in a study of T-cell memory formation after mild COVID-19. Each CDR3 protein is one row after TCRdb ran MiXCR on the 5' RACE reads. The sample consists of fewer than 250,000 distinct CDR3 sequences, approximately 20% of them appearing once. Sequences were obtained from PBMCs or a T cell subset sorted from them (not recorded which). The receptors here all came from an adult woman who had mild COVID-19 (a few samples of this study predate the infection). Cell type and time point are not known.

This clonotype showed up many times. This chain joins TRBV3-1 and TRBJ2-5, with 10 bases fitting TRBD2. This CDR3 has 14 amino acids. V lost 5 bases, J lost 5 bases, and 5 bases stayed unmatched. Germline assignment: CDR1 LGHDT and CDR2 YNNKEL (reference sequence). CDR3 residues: CASSELAGWETQYF. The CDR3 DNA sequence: TGTGCCAGCAGCGAACTAGCGGGGTGGGAGACCCAGTACTTC.

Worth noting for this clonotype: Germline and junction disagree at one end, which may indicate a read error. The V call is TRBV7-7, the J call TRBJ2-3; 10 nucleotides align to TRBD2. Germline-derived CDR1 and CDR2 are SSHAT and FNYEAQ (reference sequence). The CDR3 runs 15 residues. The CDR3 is CASSPVLAGADTQYF. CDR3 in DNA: TGTGCTAGCAGCCCTGTGCTAGCGGGAGCAGATACGCAGTATTTT.

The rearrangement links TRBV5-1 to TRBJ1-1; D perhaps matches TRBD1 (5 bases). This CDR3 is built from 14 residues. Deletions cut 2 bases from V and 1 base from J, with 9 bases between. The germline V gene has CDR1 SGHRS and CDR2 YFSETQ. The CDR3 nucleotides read TGCGCCAGCAGCTTCGTAGGGGAGAACACTGAAGCTTTCTTT. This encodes CASSFVGENTEAFF.

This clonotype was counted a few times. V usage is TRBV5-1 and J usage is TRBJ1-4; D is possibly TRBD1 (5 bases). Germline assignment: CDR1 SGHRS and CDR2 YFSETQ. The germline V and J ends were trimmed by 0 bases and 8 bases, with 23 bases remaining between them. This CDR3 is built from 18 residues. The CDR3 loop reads CASSLDSRDPSDREKLFF. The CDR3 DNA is TGCGCCAGCAGCTTGGATTCTCGGGACCCTTCAGATCGGGAAAAACTGTTTTTT.

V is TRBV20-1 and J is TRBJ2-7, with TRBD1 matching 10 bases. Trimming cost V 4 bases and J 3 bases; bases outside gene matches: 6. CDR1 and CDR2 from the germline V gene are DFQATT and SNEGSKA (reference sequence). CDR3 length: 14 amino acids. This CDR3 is CSANSRDRGYEQYF. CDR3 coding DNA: TGCAGTGCTAATTCCCGGGACAGGGGCTACGAGCAGTACTTC.

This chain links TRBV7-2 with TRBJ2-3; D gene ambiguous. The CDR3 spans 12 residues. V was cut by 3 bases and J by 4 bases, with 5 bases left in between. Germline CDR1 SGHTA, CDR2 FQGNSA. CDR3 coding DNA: TGTGCCAGCAGCTTCCTAGCAGATACGCAGTATTTT. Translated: CASSFLADTQYF.

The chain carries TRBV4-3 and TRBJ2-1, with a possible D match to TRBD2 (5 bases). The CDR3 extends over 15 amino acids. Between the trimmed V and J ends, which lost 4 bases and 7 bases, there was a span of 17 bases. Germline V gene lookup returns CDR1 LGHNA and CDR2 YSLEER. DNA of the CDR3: TGCGCCAGCAGCCGCCGGGATTCTGCTTGGAATGAGCAGTTCTTC. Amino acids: CASSRRDSAWNEQFF.

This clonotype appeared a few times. CDR3: CASSSQWGGYEQYF. The CDR3, as DNA: TGTGCCAGCAGCTCGCAATGGGGCGGCTACGAGCAGTACTTC. The chain is built from TRBV5-5 and TRBJ2-7, with D possibly being TRBD1 (5 bases). The CDR3 has 14 amino acids. Germline values: CDR1 SGHKS, CDR2 YYEKEE (reference sequence). V lost 3 bases to trimming and J lost 3 bases, with 13 bases between them.

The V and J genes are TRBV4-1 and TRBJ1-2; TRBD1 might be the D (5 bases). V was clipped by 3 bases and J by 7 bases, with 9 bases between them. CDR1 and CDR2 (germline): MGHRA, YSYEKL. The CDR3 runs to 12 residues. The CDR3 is CASSQGRLGYTF. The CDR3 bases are TGCGCCAGCAGCCAGGGACGGCTTGGCTACACCTTC.

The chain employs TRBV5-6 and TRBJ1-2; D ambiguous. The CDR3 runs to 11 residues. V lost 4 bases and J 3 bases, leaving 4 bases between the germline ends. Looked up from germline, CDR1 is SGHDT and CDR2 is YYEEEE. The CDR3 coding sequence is TGTGCCAGCAGCGGATACTATGGCTACACCTTC. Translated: CASSGYYGYTF. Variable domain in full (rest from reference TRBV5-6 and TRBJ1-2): DAGVTQSPTHLIKTRGQQVTLRCSPKSGHDTVSWYQQALGQGPQFIFQYYEEEERQRGNFPDRFSGHQFPNYSSELNVNALLLGDSALYLCASSGYYGYTFGSGTRLTVV.

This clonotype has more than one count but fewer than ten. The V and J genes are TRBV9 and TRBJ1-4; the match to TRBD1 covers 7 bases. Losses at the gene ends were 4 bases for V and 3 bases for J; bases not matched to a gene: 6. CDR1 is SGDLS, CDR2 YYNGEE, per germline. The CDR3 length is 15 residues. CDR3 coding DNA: TGTGCCAGCAGCCCCTCGGGACAGTCTAATGAAAAACTGTTTTTT. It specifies CASSPSGQSNEKLFF. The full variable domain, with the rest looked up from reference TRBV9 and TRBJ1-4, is DSGVTQTPKHLITATGQRVTLRCSPRSGDLSVYWYQQSLDQGLQFLIQYYNGEERAKGNILERFSAQQFPDLHSELNLSSLELGDSALYFCASSPSGQSNEKLFFGSGTQLSVL.

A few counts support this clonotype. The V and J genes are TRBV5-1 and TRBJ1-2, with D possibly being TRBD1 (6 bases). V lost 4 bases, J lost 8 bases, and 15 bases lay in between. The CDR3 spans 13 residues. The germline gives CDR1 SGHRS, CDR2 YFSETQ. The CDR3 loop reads CASSRDPTGGYTF. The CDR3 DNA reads TGCGCCAGCAGCAGGGATCCGACAGGCGGCTACACCTTC.

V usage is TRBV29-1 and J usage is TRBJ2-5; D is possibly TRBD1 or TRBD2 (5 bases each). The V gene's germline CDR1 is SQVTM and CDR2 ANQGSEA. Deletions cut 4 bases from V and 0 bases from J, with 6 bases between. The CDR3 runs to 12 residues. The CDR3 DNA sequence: TGCAGCGTTGGGGGGTACCAAGAGACCCAGTACTTC. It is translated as CSVGGYQETQYF.

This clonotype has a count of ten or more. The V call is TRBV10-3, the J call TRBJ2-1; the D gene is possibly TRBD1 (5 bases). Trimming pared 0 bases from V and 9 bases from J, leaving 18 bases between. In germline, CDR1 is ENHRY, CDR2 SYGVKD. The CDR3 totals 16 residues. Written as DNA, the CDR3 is TGTGCCATCAGTGAGTCGACTCGGGCCCCCCAGGGTGAGCAGTTCTTC. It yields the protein CAISESTRAPQGEQFF.

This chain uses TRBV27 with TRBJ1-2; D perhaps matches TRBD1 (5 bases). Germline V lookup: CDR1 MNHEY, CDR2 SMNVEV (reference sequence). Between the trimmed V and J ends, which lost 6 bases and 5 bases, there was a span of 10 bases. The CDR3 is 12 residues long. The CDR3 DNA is TGTGCCAGCAGAAACGGGGGTTATGGCTACACCTTC. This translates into CASRNGGYGYTF.

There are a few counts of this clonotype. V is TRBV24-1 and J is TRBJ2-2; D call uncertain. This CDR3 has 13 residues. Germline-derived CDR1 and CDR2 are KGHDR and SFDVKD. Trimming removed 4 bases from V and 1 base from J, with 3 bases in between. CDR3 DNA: TGTGCCACCAGTGAACAGAACACCGGGGAGCTGTTTTTT. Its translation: CATSEQNTGELFF.

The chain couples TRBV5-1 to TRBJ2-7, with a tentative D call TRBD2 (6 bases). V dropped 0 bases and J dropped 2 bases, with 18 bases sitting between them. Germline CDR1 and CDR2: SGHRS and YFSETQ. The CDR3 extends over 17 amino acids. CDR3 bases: TGCGCCAGCAGCTTGGCTTCGGGGAGCAGGACTACCTACGAGCAGTACTTC. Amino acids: CASSLASGSRTTYEQYF. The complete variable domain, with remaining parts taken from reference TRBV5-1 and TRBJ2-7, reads KAGVTQTPRYLIKTRGQQVTLSCSPISGHRSVSWYQQTPGQGLQFLFEYFSETQRNKGNFPGRFSGRQFSNSRSEMNVSTLELGDSALYLCASSLASGSRTTYEQYFGPGTRLTVT.

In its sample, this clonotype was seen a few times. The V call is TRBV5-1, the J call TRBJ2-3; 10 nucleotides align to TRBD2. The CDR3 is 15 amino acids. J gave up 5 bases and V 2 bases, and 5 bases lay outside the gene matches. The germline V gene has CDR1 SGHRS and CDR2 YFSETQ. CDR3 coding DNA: TGCGCCAGCAGCTTTGGACTAGCGGCGGGAGATACGCAGTATTTT. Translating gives CASSFGLAAGDTQYF.

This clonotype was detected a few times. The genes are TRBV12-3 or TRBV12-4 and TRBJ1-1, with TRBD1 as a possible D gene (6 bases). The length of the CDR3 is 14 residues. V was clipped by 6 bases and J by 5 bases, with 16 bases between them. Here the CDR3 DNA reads TGTGCCAGCAGCCGACAGGAAAGGAGGACTGAAGCTTTCTTT. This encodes CASSRQERRTEAFF.

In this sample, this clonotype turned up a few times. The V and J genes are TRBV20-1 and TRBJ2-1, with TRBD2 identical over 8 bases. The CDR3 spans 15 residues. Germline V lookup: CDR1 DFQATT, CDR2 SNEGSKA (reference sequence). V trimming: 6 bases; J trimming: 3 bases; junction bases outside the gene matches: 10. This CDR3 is CSAPPRSGGYNEQFF. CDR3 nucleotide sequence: TGCAGTGCCCCCCCCCGAAGCGGGGGCTACAATGAGCAGTTCTTC.

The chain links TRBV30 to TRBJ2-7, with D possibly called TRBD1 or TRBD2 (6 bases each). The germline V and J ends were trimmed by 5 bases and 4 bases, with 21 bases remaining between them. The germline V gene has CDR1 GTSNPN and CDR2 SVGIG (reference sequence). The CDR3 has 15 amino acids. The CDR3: CAWGGGTRKGYEQYF. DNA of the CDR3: TGTGCCTGGGGTGGCGGGACAAGAAAGGGGTACGAGCAGTACTTC.

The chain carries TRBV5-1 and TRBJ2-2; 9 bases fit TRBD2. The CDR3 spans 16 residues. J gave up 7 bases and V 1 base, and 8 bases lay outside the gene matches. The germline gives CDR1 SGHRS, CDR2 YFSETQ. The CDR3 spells CASSLWGTSSIGELFF. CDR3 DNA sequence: TGCGCCAGCAGCTTGTGGGGGACTAGCTCGATCGGGGAGCTGTTTTTT.

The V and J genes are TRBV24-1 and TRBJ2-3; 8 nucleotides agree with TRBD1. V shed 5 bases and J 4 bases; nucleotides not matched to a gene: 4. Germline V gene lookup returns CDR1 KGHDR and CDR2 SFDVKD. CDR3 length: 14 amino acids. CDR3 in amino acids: CATSVGQGADTQYF. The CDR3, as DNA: TGTGCCACCAGTGTCGGACAGGGAGCAGATACGCAGTATTTT.

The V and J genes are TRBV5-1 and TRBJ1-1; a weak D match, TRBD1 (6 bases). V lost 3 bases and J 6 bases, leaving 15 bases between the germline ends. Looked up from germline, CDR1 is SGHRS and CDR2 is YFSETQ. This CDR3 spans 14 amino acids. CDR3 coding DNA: TGCGCCAGCAGCTCACAGGGAAGGAGCGCTGAAGCTTTCTTT. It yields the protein CASSSQGRSAEAFF.

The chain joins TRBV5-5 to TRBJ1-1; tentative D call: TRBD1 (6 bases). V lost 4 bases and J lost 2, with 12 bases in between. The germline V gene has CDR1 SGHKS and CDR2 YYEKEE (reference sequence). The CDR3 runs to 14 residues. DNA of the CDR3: TGTGCCAGCAGCCCGACAGGCATAAACACTGAAGCTTTCTTT. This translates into CASSPTGINTEAFF.